The 20 T cell receptor beta chains reported below all come from one sample, sequenced in a study of coeliac disease. Method: immunoSEQ multiplex PCR; TCRdb's copy keeps in-frame clones and lacks some. The sample gives around 5,700 clones, around two thirds of which show up once; roughly 9.8% is in the top ten. The sequenced sample was lymphocytes from the gut lamina propria. The receptors here all came from a man between 65 and 85 years old with active celiac disease.

The chain uses TRBV6-5 and TRBJ1-5; D is undetermined. Germline-derived CDR1 and CDR2 are MNHEY and SVGAGI. This CDR3 has 12 amino acids. Trimming left V 6 bases short and J 6 bases short, with 9 bases between. DNA for the CDR3: TGTGCCAGCAGAGCCCGGGGTCAGCCCCAGCATTTT. Amino acid sequence: CASRARGQPQHF.

The chain carries TRBV18 and TRBJ1-2; 8 positions agree with TRBD1. The CDR3 totals 13 residues. The germline CDR1 and CDR2 sequences are KGHSH and LQKENI. J lost 3 bases, V lost 6 bases, and 3 bases had no gene match. This CDR3 is CASSPGQDYGYTF. The CDR3 DNA reads as TGTGCCAGCTCTCCGGGACAGGACTATGGCTACACCTTC.

The CDR3 region has the DNA TGTGCCATCAGTGACCCCGGGACAGGAGACTATGGCTACACCTTC. It translates to CAISDPGTGDYGYTF. The gene calls are TRBV10-3 and TRBJ1-2; TRBD1 agrees at 8 bases. The CDR3 length is 15 residues. V was clipped by 3 bases and J by 3 bases; unmatched bases: 6. Germline-derived CDR1 and CDR2 are ENHRY and SYGVKD.

The rearrangement uses TRBV28 and TRBJ1-1, with TRBD1 matching over 9 bases. Per the germline V gene, CDR1 is MDHEN and CDR2 is SYDVKM. Trimming at V came to 5 bases and at J to 5 bases, leaving 9 bases not matched to a gene. The CDR3 covers 15 residues. CDR3 in amino acids: CASSLPGTGLTEAFF. The CDR3 DNA is TGTGCCAGCAGTCTGCCCGGGACAGGGTTAACTGAAGCTTTCTTT.

This clone was observed a handful of times. This rearrangement joins TRBV5-1 to TRBJ1-2; unclear D gene. This CDR3 is built from 16 residues. The ends were cut back, 0 bases at V and 8 bases at J, with 20 bases in the middle. Germline V gene data show CDR1 as SGHRS and CDR2 as YFSETQ. CDR3 loop: CASSLAVGRGHSGYTF. CDR3 sequence (DNA): TGCGCCAGCAGCTTGGCCGTAGGGAGAGGGCATTCCGGCTACACCTTC.

The chain recombines TRBV7-2 with TRBJ2-1; TRBD2 matches 8 bases. There are 15 residues in the CDR3. J lost 10 bases, V lost 3 bases, and 11 bases had no gene match. Germline CDR1 and CDR2: SGHTA and FQGNSA. The CDR3 spells CASSLTLAGSGEQFF. In DNA form, the CDR3 reads TGTGCCAGCAGCTTGACCCTAGCGGGCTCCGGGGAGCAGTTCTTC.

CDR3 nucleotide sequence: TGTGCCAGCAGTTTATCAGGGGTCGGCCATCAGCCCCAGCATTTT. Translated, it gives CASSLSGVGHQPQHF. V and J are TRBV27 and TRBJ1-5, with D perhaps matching TRBD1 (5 bases). In germline, CDR1 is MNHEY, CDR2 SMNVEV (reference sequence). The CDR3 spans 15 residues. The germline V and J ends were trimmed by 0 bases and 5 bases, with 11 bases remaining between them.

This clone was observed a few times. J is TRBJ2-6 and V is TRBV7-3; D is unresolved. Between the trimmed V and J ends, which lost 2 bases and 4 bases, there was a span of 6 bases. Germline V gene data show CDR1 as SGHTA and CDR2 as FQGTGA. The length of the CDR3 is 14 residues. In DNA form, the CDR3 reads TGTGCCAGCAGCTTATTAGCAGGGGCCAACGTCCTGACTTTC. Translated: CASSLLAGANVLTF.

Remarks on this clone: The identical CDR3 is also encoded by other nucleotide sequences in the sample. The chain recombines TRBV5-4 with TRBJ2-3; D is unclear. The V gene lost 1 base and the J gene lost 2 bases, with 5 bases spanning the gap. CDR3 length equals 13 residues. Looked up from germline, CDR1 is SGHNT and CDR2 is YYREEE (reference sequence). The CDR3 spells CASSLSYTDTQYF. The CDR3 bases are TGTGCCAGCAGCTTGAGCTACACAGATACGCAGTATTTT.

Comments on this clone: Relative to the germline gene, one junction end is altered; a read error may explain this. The genes are TRBV10-3 and TRBJ2-5; 9 bases match TRBD2. The DNA end lines up better with TRBJ2-7; the J call may be wrong. Looked up from germline, CDR1 is ENHRY and CDR2 is SYGVKD. The CDR3 consists of 12 residues. CDR3 in DNA: TGTGACATCTCGGCGGGGGGGACCGAGCAGTACTTC. It encodes CDISAGGTEQYF.

This chain links TRBV4-2 with TRBJ2-7; TRBD1 matches 7 bases. The CDR3 spans 14 residues. The germline V gene has CDR1 LGHNA and CDR2 YNFKEQ. The J segment lost 8 bases and the V segment lost 1 base, leaving 8 bases of the junction unmatched. CDR3 sequence reads: CASSQAGQPGKQYF. CDR3 sequence (DNA): TGTGCCAGCAGCCAAGCGGGACAGCCGGGGAAGCAGTACTTC.

The gene calls are TRBV6-5 and TRBJ1-1; TRBD1 is a possible D gene (6 bases). This CDR3 is built from 14 residues. Germline V gives CDR1 MNHEY, CDR2 SVGAGI. Trimming shortened V by 4 bases and J by 6 bases, and 15 bases separated the two germline ends. The CDR3, as DNA: TGTGCCAGCAGTTCCTGGGACACAGTGGCTGAAGCTTTCTTT. Its protein is CASSSWDTVAEAFF.

The V gene is TRBV15, the J gene TRBJ1-1; the D is unclear. V lost 1 base and J lost 0, with 15 bases in between. This CDR3 region has 17 residues. The germline V gene encodes CDR1 LNHNV and CDR2 YYDKDF (reference sequence). CDR3 residues: CATSRGAGANMNTEAFF. The CDR3 nucleotides read TGTGCCACCAGCAGAGGGGCGGGAGCTAACATGAACACTGAAGCTTTCTTT.

The chain employs TRBV7-2 and TRBJ2-1, with D tentatively TRBD2 (6 bases). The CDR3 is 15 residues long. V dropped 0 bases and J dropped 2 bases, with 8 bases sitting between them. Germline V lookup: CDR1 SGHTA, CDR2 FQGNSA. CDR3 nucleotide sequence: TGTGCCAGCAGCTTAGCGGGGGGACCCTACAATGAGCAGTTCTTC. Translation gives CASSLAGGPYNEQFF.

This clone has just a few counts. The V call is TRBV7-3, the J call TRBJ1-2; 10 bases agree with TRBD1. The germline gives CDR1 SGHTA, CDR2 FQGTGA. The CDR3 length is 14 residues. The V gene end was trimmed by 5 bases and the J gene end by 6 bases; junction bases not matched to a gene: 6. The CDR3 bases are TGTGCCAGCAGCCTGACAGGGGGCGCGGATGGCTACACCTTC. This encodes CASSLTGGADGYTF.

The gene calls are TRBV6-5 and TRBJ2-1; 9 nucleotides agree with TRBD2. Unmatched junction bases numbered 5, after V lost 0 bases and J lost 8 bases. Germline CDR1 reads MNHEY; CDR2 reads SVGAGI. The CDR3 loop spans 15 amino acids. CDR3 sequence: CASSYSLAGFYEQFF. CDR3 coding DNA: TGTGCCAGCAGTTACTCGCTAGCGGGATTCTATGAGCAGTTCTTC.

The J gene is TRBJ2-1, the V gene TRBV11-2; 7 bases line up with TRBD2. The CDR3 spans 17 residues. The V gene end was trimmed by 0 bases and the J gene end by 9 bases; junction bases not matched to a gene: 14. Germline V lookup: CDR1 SGHAT, CDR2 FQNNGV. The CDR3 coding sequence is TGTGCCAGCAGCTTAGAGGCCGGCCTCCAAACGGGGGGTGAGCAGTTCTTC. This sequence encodes CASSLEAGLQTGGEQFF. Supplemented by reference TRBV11-2 and TRBJ2-1, the full variable domain reads EAGVAQSPRYKIIEKRQSVAFWCNPISGHATLYWYQQILGQGPKLLIQFQNNGVVDDSQLPKDRFSAERLKGVDSTLKIQPAKLEDSAVYLCASSLEAGLQTGGEQFFGPGTRLTVL.

This chain joins TRBV9 and TRBJ1-1; 9 bases match TRBD1. J lost 5 bases, V lost 2 bases, and 7 bases had no gene match. Germline V gene data show CDR1 as SGDLS and CDR2 as YYNGEE. CDR3 length equals 15 residues. DNA of the CDR3: TGTGCCAGCAGCGTTGAACAGGGGGCTAGGACTGAAGCTTTCTTT. Translation: CASSVEQGARTEAFF.

The CDR3 DNA sequence: TGTGCCAGCTCACGGACAGGAAGCTCTGGAAACACCATATATTTT. Translating it yields CASSRTGSSGNTIYF. This rearrangement joins TRBV18 to TRBJ1-3, with 7 bases matching TRBD1. The CDR3 is 15 residues long. Germline lookup yields CDR1 KGHSH and CDR2 LQKENI. The V and J ends lost 4 bases and 0 bases, in that order; junction bases with no gene match: 3.

The V call is TRBV7-2, the J call TRBJ2-4, with 9 bases lining up with TRBD1. Germline V gives CDR1 SGHTA, CDR2 FQGNSA. There are 14 residues in the CDR3. Germline trimming cut 5 bases from V and 7 bases from J; bases unmatched to any gene: 6. Here the CDR3 DNA reads TGTGCCAGCAGCACAGGGACAGGGAGGAACATTCAGTACTTC. This translates into CASSTGTGRNIQYF.